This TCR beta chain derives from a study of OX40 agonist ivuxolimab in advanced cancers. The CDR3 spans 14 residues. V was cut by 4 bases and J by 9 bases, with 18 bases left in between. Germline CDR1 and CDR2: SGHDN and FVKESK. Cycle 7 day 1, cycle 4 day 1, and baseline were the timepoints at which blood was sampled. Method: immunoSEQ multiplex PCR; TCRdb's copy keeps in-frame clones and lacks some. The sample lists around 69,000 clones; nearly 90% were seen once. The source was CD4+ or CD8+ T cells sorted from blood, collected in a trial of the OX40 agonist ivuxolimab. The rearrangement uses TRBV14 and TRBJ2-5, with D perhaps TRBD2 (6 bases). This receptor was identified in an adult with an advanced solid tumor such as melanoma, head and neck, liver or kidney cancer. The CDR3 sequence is CASSPRGREQAQYF. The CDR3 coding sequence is TGTGCCAGCAGCCCCCGTGGTCGGGAGCAAGCCCAGTACTTC.